Sequencing of this T cell receptor beta chain was carried out in a study of CD8 T cells in Susac syndrome (dated by TCRdb to 2018 to 2020). For the study in its entirety: The study used repertoire sequencing to test whether antigen drove CD8+ T cell activation and differentiation in Susac syndrome. CD8+ T cell repertoire clonality was compared between around eleven healthy donors, approximately 14 Susac syndrome patients and roughly 15 multiple sclerosis patients.

RNA was extracted using the RNeasy kit, and roughly 0.45 to 1 microgram was reverse transcribed with random hexamers. TCR beta CDR3 regions were amplified with the immunoSEQ multiplex PCR assay covering 54 Vbeta and 13 Jbeta segments. PCR amplification bias was corrected by using a synthetic template baseline for primer optimization and computational correction. From the authors' description of their analysis: Reads were annotated to V, D and J genes according to IMGT and were analyzed with immunoSEQ Analyzer, with only productive sequences retained. Clonality was calculated as one minus the Shannon entropy normalized by log2 of the number of productive unique sequences. For each patient and control, public and private clones were evaluated within the 100 most prevalent clones. Clones were defined as Susac-specific when absent from the healthy and MS cohorts, from about 1,100 published viral clones and from other ImmuneACCESS disease sequences. TCRdb's own reprocessing of the public reads used fastp at Q25 and MiXCR and kept productive beta chains. Duplicate CDR3 protein sequences are folded into a single record with the most common DNA and genes. TCRdb, not the authors, supplied the V and J calls. The sample contains 250,000 to 300,000 distinct CDR3 sequences, approximately 90% of them found a single time. Clones ranked in the top ten supply approximately 0.18% of the sample.

The CDR3, cysteine through phenylalanine, is 14 amino acids long. The entry retains the CDR3 DNA only, 42 bases that are in frame from base 1. V and J lose 6 bases and 0 bases, and a span of 12 bases separates them. Via the germline V gene, CDR1 is MGHDK and CDR2 SYGVNS. As concerns this clonotype: What antigen it recognizes has not been identified. No per-base quality is available; no much larger clone lies one base away.

Summary of the overall study and its limitations: The TCR sequencing and HLA analysis was acknowledged to have included a relatively small number of individuals.

High-throughput TCR beta sequencing profiled peripheral blood CD8+ and CD4+ T cells from healthy donors, Susac syndrome patients and multiple sclerosis patients. Treatment-naive patients with stable or active relapsing-remitting disease fulfilling revised McDonald criteria were used as multiple sclerosis controls. Bulk CD8+ and CD4+ T cells were purified by magnetic negative isolation, while CD8+ TEMRA cells were enriched using FACS. Blood was collected in EDTA tubes and processed within 24 hours, with PBMCs isolated through density gradient centrifugation. PBMCs destined for TCR sequencing were cryopreserved in liquid nitrogen and later thawed in a 37 °C water bath. The sorted or isolated CD4+, CD8+ and CD8+ TEMRA cells had a purity of 90% or higher.

Sequenced sample: CD8+ T cells from PBMCs. The receptor chain draws on TRBV25-1 and TRBJ2-7, with TRBD1 as a weak D call on 5 bases. This sequence originates from a human donor with multiple sclerosis. This receptor has the CDR3 CASSAQGISYEQYF. In nucleotides, the sequence is TGTGCCAGCAGCGCCCAGGGAATCTCCTACGAGCAGTACTTC.